Reported below is one T cell receptor (beta chain). The antigen remains unidentified. The data stem from a study of shared clonotypes between healthy human individuals. Study context: A donor's plate count was three for CD4 naive and three for CD4 memory; CD8 naive had two and CD8 memory one. Study-level results: A reduction in generation probabilities was seen for non-shared clonotypes relative to those shared by all four donors.

CDR3 length: 13 amino acids. The germline V gene encodes CDR1 MGHDK and CDR2 SYGVNS. Deletions cut 3 bases from V and 7 bases from J, with 13 bases between. Data came from immunoSEQ multiplex PCR; TCRdb stores just in-frame clones and leaves some out. The sample contains hundreds of thousands of clones, about 97% of which appear only once. The clonotype was recovered from a woman in her twenties or thirties in good health. This chain links TRBV25-1 with TRBJ2-7, with D hard to call. Input material: naive CD4+ T cells sorted from blood. The sample's subset: CD45RA+ positively selected. The CDR3 spells CASSDHQTQEQYF. CDR3 bases: TGTGCCAGCAGTGACCATCAGACCCAGGAGCAGTACTTC.